A single sample gave rise to the 11 T cell receptor beta chains below, sequenced in a study of T cell responses to AZD1222 COVID-19 vaccine. Sequencing used immunoSEQ multiplex PCR; TCRdb keeps in-frame clones, though not all of them. The sample has around 190,000 clones, around 90% seen once. The sequences come from peripheral blood, collected on day 0 of AZD1222 vaccination. The receptors derive from an adult in good health.

V is TRBV27 and J is TRBJ1-5; D unclear. V shed 0 bases and J shed 4 bases, with 13 bases lying between them. Germline V gene sequence: CDR1 MNHEY, CDR2 SMNVEV (reference sequence). This CDR3 is built from 16 residues. The CDR3 coding sequence is TGTGCCAGCAGTTTATCAACCGGGCTGGTAAATCAGCCCCAGCATTTT. As protein: CASSLSTGLVNQPQHF.

The chain uses TRBV6-5 and TRBJ1-2, with TRBD1 matching 8 bases. Per the germline V gene, CDR1 is MNHEY and CDR2 is SVGAGI. J gave up 4 bases and V 5 bases, and 9 bases lay outside the gene matches. This CDR3 has 15 amino acids. CDR3 sequence: CASSQLGQGGYGYTF. The DNA of the CDR3 is TGTGCCAGCAGTCAACTAGGACAGGGAGGCTATGGCTACACCTTC.

The rearrangement uses TRBV4-2 and TRBJ1-1; 7 nucleotides align to TRBD1. With 0 bases clipped from V and 4 bases from J, the junction kept 5 bases outside the gene matches. The CDR3 covers 15 residues. Germline V gives CDR1 LGHNA, CDR2 YNFKEQ. CDR3 sequence: CASSQEGHRGTEAFF. CDR3 DNA: TGTGCCAGCAGCCAAGAAGGGCACAGGGGCACTGAAGCTTTCTTT.

The chain couples TRBV9 to TRBJ2-1; 7 bases fit TRBD1. V shed 4 bases, J shed 2 bases, and the junction held 6 bases outside the gene matches. This CDR3 has 15 residues. In germline, CDR1 is SGDLS, CDR2 YYNGEE. The CDR3 region has the DNA TGTGCCAGCAGCCCGGACAGGAGAACCTACAATGAGCAGTTCTTC. Protein: CASSPDRRTYNEQFF.

The rearrangement links TRBV5-1 to TRBJ2-7; TRBD1 or TRBD2 may be the D gene (6 bases each). This CDR3 comprises 13 residues. Germline V gene data show CDR1 as SGHRS and CDR2 as YFSETQ. The ends were cut back, 0 bases at V and 6 bases at J, with 10 bases in the middle. This chain's CDR3 is CASSLGGGSEQYF. In DNA form, the CDR3 reads TGCGCCAGCAGCTTGGGAGGGGGGTCCGAGCAGTACTTC.

This chain links TRBV5-1 with TRBJ2-2; D is perhaps TRBD2 (6 bases). V dropped 6 bases and J dropped 3 bases, with 15 bases sitting between them. The CDR3 contains 15 residues. Germline V gene data show CDR1 as SGHRS and CDR2 as YFSETQ. CDR3 coding DNA: TGCGCCAGCAAATTTTTAGGAGGGGACACCGGGGAGCTGTTTTTT. Protein: CASKFLGGDTGELFF.

The chain has TRBV28 and TRBJ2-2; D perhaps matches TRBD1 (5 bases). The CDR3 length is 16 residues. The ends were cut back, 3 bases at V and 5 bases at J, with 16 bases in the middle. Germline CDR1 and CDR2: MDHEN and SYDVKM. The CDR3 DNA reads TGTGCCAGCAGTTTCCCCCTGGCAGGGCAAACCGGGGAGCTGTTTTTT. Translation: CASSFPLAGQTGELFF.

V usage is TRBV4-3 and J usage is TRBJ2-7, with TRBD1 identical over 10 bases. With 5 bases clipped from V and 0 bases from J, the junction kept 4 bases outside the gene matches. CDR1 LGHNA and CDR2 YSLEER come from the germline V gene. The CDR3 is 15 amino acids. CDR3 protein: CASSAGTGDSYEQYF. In nucleotides, the CDR3 is TGCGCCAGCAGCGCCGGGACAGGGGACTCCTACGAGCAGTACTTC.

The rearrangement links TRBV6-5 to TRBJ1-1; the D gene is possibly TRBD1 (6 bases). CDR3 length: 13 amino acids. Germline loops: CDR1 MNHEY, CDR2 SVGAGI. V lost 5 bases and J lost 3, with 10 bases in between. The CDR3 DNA sequence: TGTGCCAGCAGTAATACAGGGCACACTGAAGCTTTCTTT. It is translated as CASSNTGHTEAFF.

This sequence joins TRBV29-1 and TRBJ2-3, with D perhaps given as TRBD1 or TRBD2 (5 bases each). This CDR3 has 13 amino acids. The germline V and J ends were trimmed by 6 bases and 1 base, with 11 bases remaining between them. The germline V gene has CDR1 SQVTM and CDR2 ANQGSEA. In DNA, the CDR3 is TGCAGCGTCCCGCTGGGGGGCACAGATACGCAGTATTTT. It encodes CSVPLGGTDTQYF.

The genes are TRBV5-6 and TRBJ2-3, with TRBD1 matching 8 bases. CDR3 length equals 15 residues. V was pared by 2 bases and J by 4 bases, with 6 bases of the junction left unmatched. The germline V gene has CDR1 SGHDT and CDR2 YYEEEE. CDR3 in amino acids: CASSLGQGGSDTQYF. The CDR3, as DNA: TGTGCCAGCAGCTTAGGACAGGGTGGATCAGATACGCAGTATTTT.